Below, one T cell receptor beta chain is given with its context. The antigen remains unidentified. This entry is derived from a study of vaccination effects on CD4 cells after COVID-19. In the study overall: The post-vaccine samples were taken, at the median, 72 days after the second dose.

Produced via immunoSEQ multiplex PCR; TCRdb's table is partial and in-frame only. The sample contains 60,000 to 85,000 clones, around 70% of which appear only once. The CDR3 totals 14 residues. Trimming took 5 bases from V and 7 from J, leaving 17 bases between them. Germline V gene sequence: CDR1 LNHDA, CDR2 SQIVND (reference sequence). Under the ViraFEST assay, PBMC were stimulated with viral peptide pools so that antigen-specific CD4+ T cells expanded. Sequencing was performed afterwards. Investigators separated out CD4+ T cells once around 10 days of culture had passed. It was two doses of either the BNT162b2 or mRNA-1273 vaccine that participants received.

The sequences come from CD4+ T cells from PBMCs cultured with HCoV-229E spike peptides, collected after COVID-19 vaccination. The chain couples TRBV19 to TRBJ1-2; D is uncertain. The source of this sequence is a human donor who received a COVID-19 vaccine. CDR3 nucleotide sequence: TGTGCCAGTAGTCTCGACGGAGGCGGAGGTGGCTACACCTTC. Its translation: CASSLDGGGGGYTF.